This T cell receptor (beta chain) comes out of a study of cytomegalovirus exposure and HLA in healthy donors. PCR primers comprised 60 Vbeta and 13 Jbeta primers. Sequencing was performed with immunoSEQ multiplex PCR; in TCRdb, only in-frame clones are kept and a portion is missing. Found here are more than 95,000 clones, around three quarters of them singletons; the top ten hold about 13%. A word on this clone: The antigen is undetermined.

V was cut by 6 bases and J by 5 bases, with 13 bases left in between. This CDR3 is 13 amino acids long. Germline CDR1 is MNHNY and CDR2 is SVGAGI (reference sequence). Broader study findings: As confirmed in vitro, a few CMV-associated chains were specific for CMV antigens.

The sequenced sample was PBMCs. The clonotype originates from a woman between 40 and 50 years old in good health and CMV-seropositive. The J gene is TRBJ1-1, the V gene TRBV6-6; D gene uncertain. This CDR3 reads CASRRTSETEAFF. CDR3 nucleotide sequence: TGTGCCAGCAGGCGTACGTCTGAAACTGAAGCTTTCTTT.